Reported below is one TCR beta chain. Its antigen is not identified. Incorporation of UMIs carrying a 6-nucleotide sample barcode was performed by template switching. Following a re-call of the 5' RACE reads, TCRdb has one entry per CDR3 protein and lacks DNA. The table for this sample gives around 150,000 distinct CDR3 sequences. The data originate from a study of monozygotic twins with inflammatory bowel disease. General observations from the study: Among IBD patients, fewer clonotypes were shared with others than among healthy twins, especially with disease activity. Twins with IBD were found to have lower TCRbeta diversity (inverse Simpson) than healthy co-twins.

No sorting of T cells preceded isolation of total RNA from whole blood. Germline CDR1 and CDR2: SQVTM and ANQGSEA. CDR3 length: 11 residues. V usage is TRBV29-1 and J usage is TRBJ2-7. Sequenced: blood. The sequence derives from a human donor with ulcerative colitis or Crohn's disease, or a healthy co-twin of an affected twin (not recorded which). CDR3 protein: CSVVLSYEQYF.